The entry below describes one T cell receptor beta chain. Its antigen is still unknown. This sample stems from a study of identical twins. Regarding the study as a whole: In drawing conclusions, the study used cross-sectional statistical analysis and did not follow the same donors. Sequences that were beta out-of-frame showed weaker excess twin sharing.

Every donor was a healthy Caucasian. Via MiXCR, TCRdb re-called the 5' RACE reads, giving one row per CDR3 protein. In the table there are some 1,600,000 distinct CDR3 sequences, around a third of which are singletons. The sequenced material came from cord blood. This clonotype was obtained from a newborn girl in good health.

CDR3 sequence: CASRFAGTGGNQPQHF. CDR3 bases: TGTGCAAGTCGCTTCGCCGGGACAGGGGGCAATCAGCCCCAGCATTTT. V gene TRBV7-2 combines with J gene TRBJ1-5, with TRBD1 matching 10 bases. Germline-derived CDR1 and CDR2 are SGHTA and FQGNSA. The CDR3 extends over 16 amino acids.